Listed here are 3 T cell receptor beta chains from one sample, sequenced in a study of early T cells in non-severe SARS-CoV-2 infection. MiXCR was run by TCRdb on the 5' RACE reads, yielding one entry per CDR3 protein. This sample has 87,000 or so distinct CDR3 sequences, with roughly an eighth found just once. Sample: whole blood. These receptors originate from an adult who was a healthcare worker with PCR-confirmed SARS-CoV-2 infection or an uninfected control (not recorded which).

This clonotype has at least ten counts. This rearrangement joins TRBV20-1 to TRBJ1-3; D possibly corresponds to TRBD1 (5 bases). Germline V lookup: CDR1 DFQATT, CDR2 SNEGSKA (reference sequence). V was shortened by 0 bases and J by 2 bases, with 17 bases between the two germline ends. The CDR3 is made up of 17 amino acids. The CDR3 DNA is TGCAGTGCTAGAGATCAGGGTCCCGCGGGGGCTGGAAACACCATATATTTT. This codes for CSARDQGPAGAGNTIYF.

The gene calls are TRBV20-1 and TRBJ2-7; 7 nucleotides align to TRBD1. Looked up from germline, CDR1 is DFQATT and CDR2 is SNEGSKA (reference sequence). V trimming: 3 bases; J trimming: 2 bases; junction bases outside the gene matches: 13. The CDR3 contains 16 residues. The CDR3 region has the DNA TGCAGTGCTAGTTTACAGGGGTTAGGTGCTCCCTACGAGCAGTACTTC. It specifies CSASLQGLGAPYEQYF.

This clonotype was seen only a few times. This rearrangement joins TRBV20-1 to TRBJ2-7; possibly TRBD1 for D (6 bases). This CDR3 has 11 residues. The V end lost 5 bases, the J end lost 5 bases, and 10 bases lay between the germline ends. Germline V gene sequence: CDR1 DFQATT, CDR2 SNEGSKA (reference sequence). CDR3 sequence (DNA): TGCAGTGCTGTAGGGGGACACGAGCAGTACTTC. Protein sequence: CSAVGGHEQYF.